The rows below give T cell receptor beta chains drawn from one sample of a study of cytomegalovirus exposure and HLA in healthy donors. Assay: immunoSEQ multiplex PCR; the TCRdb copy retains only in-frame clones and omits some. The repertoire includes some 260,000 clones, approximately 84% of them detected once, and approximately 12% sits in the top ten. Sequenced: PBMCs. The receptors originated from a man between 18 and 29 years old in good health and CMV-seropositive. Each CDR3 is given with its conserved first and last residue. D genes are given only for firm matches. Only some rows state a clone size, as once, few, many or a class for expanded clones.

cdr3_nt cdr3_aa clone_size j_call v_call d_call
TGTGCCAGCAGCGCGATGAGGACAGGGGTCCCTGGGGCCAACGTCCTGACTTTC CASSAMRTGVPGANVLTF - TRBJ2-6 TRBV11-2 TRBD1
TGCAGTGCCCGACAGACAGCCGAGCAGTACTTC CSARQTAEQYF - TRBJ2-7 TRBV20-1 -
TGTGCCAGCAGGCCGGGGGGGCCGTTAGCTGGAAACACCATATATTTT CASRPGGPLAGNTIYF - TRBJ1-3 TRBV2 -
TGCGCCAGCAGCTTTTTCCCCCCCGGTGGTTACGAGCAGTACTTC CASSFFPPGGYEQYF - TRBJ2-7 TRBV5-1 -
TGCGCCAGCAGCTCCAAGCAGAGGCAGGGGCGAACCTACGAGCAGTACTTC CASSSKQRQGRTYEQYF - TRBJ2-7 TRBV5-1 -
TGTGCCAGCAGTTTATCTCGAAGCACTGAAGCTTTCTTT CASSLSRSTEAFF - TRBJ1-1 TRBV27 -
TGTGCCAGCAGCTTAACTAGTTTCGAGCAGTACTTC CASSLTSFEQYF - TRBJ2-7 TRBV11-2 -
TGCGCCAGCAGCCGAACGGGGACGGAGAATGAGCAGTTCTTC CASSRTGTENEQFF - TRBJ2-1 TRBV4-1 -
TGTGCCAGCTTCGGTGGTAGCGGGCAGCCCCAGCATTTT CASFGGSGQPQHF - TRBJ1-5 TRBV28 -
TGTGCCAGCAGTTTATCCGGGCCCAGACTCAATGAGCAGTTCTTC CASSLSGPRLNEQFF - TRBJ2-1 TRBV27 -
TGCAGCGTTGGCCGCGCGCAGACGAACACTGAAGCTTTCTTT CSVGRAQTNTEAFF - TRBJ1-1 TRBV29-1 -
TGTGCCAGCAGTTCGGGACAGCTCAATGAAAAACTGTTTTTT CASSSGQLNEKLFF - TRBJ1-4 TRBV28 TRBD1
TGTGCCAGCAGCTTAGACGGGCGGGACTACAATGAGCAGTTCTTC CASSLDGRDYNEQFF few TRBJ2-1 TRBV11-2 -
TGTGCCAGCAGGAGTCCTCCCGGGATTACTAGCACAGATACGCAGTATTTT CASRSPPGITSTDTQYF - TRBJ2-3 TRBV2 -
TGTGCCAGTAGTATCCAAGAGGGGGCGATATATGGCTACACCTTC CASSIQEGAIYGYTF - TRBJ1-2 TRBV19 TRBD1
TGTGCCAGCAGTTTCCTTCCCAACAATAACTATGGCTACACCTTC CASSFLPNNNYGYTF - TRBJ1-2 TRBV28 -
TGCGCCAGCAGCCCCACTCAGGGCCTTAACTATGGCTACACCTTC CASSPTQGLNYGYTF few TRBJ1-2 TRBV5-1 -
TGTGCCAGCAGTTTGGACGGCGCGGGACAGCCCCAGCATTTT CASSLDGAGQPQHF few TRBJ1-5 TRBV27 -
TGTGCCAGCTCACCGCTCACACCCGGGGAGCTGTTTTTT CASSPLTPGELFF - TRBJ2-2 TRBV18 -
TGCGCCAGCAGCTTGGGTTGGATGAATGAGCAGTTCTTC CASSLGWMNEQFF - TRBJ2-1 TRBV5-1 -
TGTGCCAGCAGCTCATGGGAGGCGGGCTACGAGCAGTACTTC CASSSWEAGYEQYF - TRBJ2-7 TRBV7-9 -
TGCGCCAGCAGCCAAGATGGGCCGGGTGGATCTAGAAATCAGCCCCAGCATTTT CASSQDGPGGSRNQPQHF - TRBJ1-5 TRBV4-1 -
TGTGCCAGCAGTTTGCGACTAGTTGGCTATGAGCAGTTCTTC CASSLRLVGYEQFF - TRBJ2-1 TRBV6-5 -
TGTGCCAGCAGTGTAGGCTTTCCAGGGCCGGGAAACACCATATATTTT CASSVGFPGPGNTIYF - TRBJ1-3 TRBV2 -
TGTGCCAGCTCACCACCTTCCGGACAGGGGGCTGAAGCTTTCTTT CASSPPSGQGAEAFF - TRBJ1-1 TRBV18 TRBD1
TGTGCCAGCAGCGTAGCTTCTAGCGGCTACGAGCAGTACTTC CASSVASSGYEQYF - TRBJ2-7 TRBV9 TRBD2
TGTGCCAGCAGACTAGCGGGAGGGCTCTCCTACGAGCAGTACTTC CASRLAGGLSYEQYF - TRBJ2-7 TRBV2 TRBD2
TGTGCCAGCAGTCCCGGATGGACAGATACGCAGTATTTT CASSPGWTDTQYF - TRBJ2-3 TRBV28 -
TGTGCCCTTGACAGGGGGAACACCGGGGAGCTGTTTTTT CALDRGNTGELFF - TRBJ2-2 TRBV2 TRBD1
TGTGCCAGCAGCAGGGGGACCGTCGTCACTGAAGCTTTCTTT CASSRGTVVTEAFF - TRBJ1-1 TRBV6-5 TRBD1
TGTGCCAGCAGCCTCCGAGGCACCAATGAGCAGTTCTTC CASSLRGTNEQFF - TRBJ2-1 TRBV7-6 -
TGTGCCAGCAGCTTAGACAGCCTAATGAACACTGAAGCTTTCTTT CASSLDSLMNTEAFF - TRBJ1-1 TRBV11-2 -
TGTGCCAGCAGTTTCGTATCGGGCCCAGATACGCAGTATTTT CASSFVSGPDTQYF - TRBJ2-3 TRBV6-6 -
TGTGCCAGCAGTGAATTGGGGGGCCAGGGGTACGAGCAGTACTTC CASSELGGQGYEQYF - TRBJ2-7 TRBV2 -